This T cell receptor (beta chain) was captured in a study of T cells after posttransplantation cyclophosphamide. Whole-study findings and limits: Donor CD8+ memory clones often dominated recipient blood repertoires at later times. Skin or GI-infiltrating T cells shared few TRB sequences with blood.

Control samples came 1 year after myeloablative marrow transplants with methotrexate plus calcineurin inhibitor. TCRdb's table, derived via immunoSEQ multiplex PCR, lists solely in-frame clones and lacks some. The data hold more than 8,000 clones, with approximately 88% observed a single time. Germline CDR1 reads SGHRS; CDR2 reads YFSETQ. This CDR3 has 13 amino acids. J lost 4 bases, V lost 3 bases, and 0 bases had no gene match. Points on this clone: Its antigen is not identified. The identical CDR3 is also encoded by other nucleotide sequences in the sample.

This sequence joins TRBV5-1 and TRBJ2-7; the match to TRBD2 covers 11 bases. The clonotype was recovered from a male patient aged 50 or older who received an allogeneic stem cell transplant from an unrelated donor, was CMV-positive, and had chronic GVHD only. Certain T cells may be donor cells from the graft. The sequencing here drew on PBMCs, taken around 440 days after allogeneic stem cell transplant with calcineurin inhibitor and methotrexate. In nucleotides, the CDR3 is TGCGCCAGCAGCTGGACTAGCGGGTACGAGCAGTACTTC. Translating gives CASSWTSGYEQYF.